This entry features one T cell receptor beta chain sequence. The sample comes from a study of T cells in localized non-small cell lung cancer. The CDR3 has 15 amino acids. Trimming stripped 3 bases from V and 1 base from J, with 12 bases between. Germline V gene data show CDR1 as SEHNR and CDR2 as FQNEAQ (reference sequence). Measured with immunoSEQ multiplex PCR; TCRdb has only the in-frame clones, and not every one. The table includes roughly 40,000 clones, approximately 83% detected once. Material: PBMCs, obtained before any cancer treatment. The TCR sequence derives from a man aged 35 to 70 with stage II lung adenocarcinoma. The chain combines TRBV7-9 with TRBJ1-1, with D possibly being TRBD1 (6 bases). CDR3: CASSLFTGPNTEAFF. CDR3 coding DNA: TGTGCCAGCAGCTTGTTTACAGGGCCGAACACTGAAGCTTTCTTT. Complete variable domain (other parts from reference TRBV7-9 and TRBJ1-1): DTGVSQNPRHKITKRGQNVTFRCDPISEHNRLYWYRQTLGQGPEFLTYFQNEAQLEKSRLLSDRFSAERPKGSFSTLEIQRTEQGDSAMYLCASSLFTGPNTEAFFGQGTRLTVV.